This TCR beta chain derives from a study of T cells in Graves' hyperthyroidism and ophthalmopathy. RNA transcripts were the template for amplifying TCR beta CDR3 regions. The HTBI primer set served for first-round RT-PCR of the TCR CDR3. TCRdb fed the multiplex PCR reads into MiXCR, producing one record per CDR3 protein. In the table there are more than 550,000 distinct CDR3 sequences, 18% of which are singletons. This clonotype has a count of ten or more. The CDR3 contains 12 residues. V lost 5 bases and J 7 bases, leaving 12 bases between the germline ends. The germline gives CDR1 MNHEY, CDR2 SMNVEV (reference sequence). Clinical symptoms, serum thyroxine and TRAb, thyroid ultrasound and orbital computed tomography together formed the diagnostic basis.

The receptor was isolated from a woman between 50 and 59 years old with Graves' hyperthyroidism that later progressed to Graves' ophthalmopathy. The specimen was blood. The V call is TRBV27, the J call TRBJ2-7, with a tentative D call TRBD1 (6 bases). CDR3 residues: CASSPQGREQYF. For the CDR3, the DNA is TGTGCCAGCAGTCCACAGGGTAGAGAGCAGTACTTC.